The clone carrying this TCR beta chain was observed a few times. The antigen remains undetermined. These data originate in a study of regulatory T cells in long-lasting Graves disease. Study summary: Newly diagnosed Graves' patients had taken antithyroid drugs under 3 months.

The sample's time point: newly diagnosed GD, antithyroid drugs for less than 3 months. The TCR library was made from RNA that had been extracted from PBMCs in TRIzol. This CDR3 comprises 15 residues. Trimming left V 4 bases short and J 6 bases short, with 16 bases between. Germline CDR1 and CDR2: MNHNS and SASEGT. Notes on the study in general: Shared public clonotypes totalled 2,741 in persistent patients, compared with around 880 in new patients.

TCR beta libraries were built with iRepertoire HTBI primers and Arm-PCR of CDR3 regions. MiXCR, run by TCRdb on the multiplex PCR reads, gives a single entry per CDR3 protein. The repertoire holds approximately 400,000 distinct CDR3 sequences, with more than 13% as singletons. This same sample was also taken into another study, of T cells in Graves' hyperthyroidism and ophthalmopathy.

The V gene is TRBV6-1, the J gene TRBJ2-1; tentative D call: TRBD2 (6 bases). This TCR was sampled from a woman younger than 45 with Graves disease. The specimen was peripheral blood mononuclear cells (PBMCs), collected at new diagnosis, from a patient treated with antithyroid drugs. The CDR3 nucleotides read TGTGCCAGCAGTGCACGGAGGGGCGGCGTCAATGAGCAGTTCTTC. It codes for CASSARRGGVNEQFF.